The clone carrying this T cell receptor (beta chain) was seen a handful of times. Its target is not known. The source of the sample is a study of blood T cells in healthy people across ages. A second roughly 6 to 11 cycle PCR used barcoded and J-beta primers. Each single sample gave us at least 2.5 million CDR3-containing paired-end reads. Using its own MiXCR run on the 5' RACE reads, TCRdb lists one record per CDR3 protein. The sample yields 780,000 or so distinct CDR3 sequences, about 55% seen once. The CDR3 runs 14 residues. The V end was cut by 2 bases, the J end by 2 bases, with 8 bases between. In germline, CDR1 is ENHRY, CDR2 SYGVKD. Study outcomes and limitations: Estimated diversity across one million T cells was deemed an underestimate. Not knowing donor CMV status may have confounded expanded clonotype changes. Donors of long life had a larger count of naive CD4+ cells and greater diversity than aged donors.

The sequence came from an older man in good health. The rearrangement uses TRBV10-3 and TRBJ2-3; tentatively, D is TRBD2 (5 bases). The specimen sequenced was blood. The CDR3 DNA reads TGTGCCATCAGTGAGCGGGGTACCACAGATACGCAGTATTTT. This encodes CAISERGTTDTQYF.